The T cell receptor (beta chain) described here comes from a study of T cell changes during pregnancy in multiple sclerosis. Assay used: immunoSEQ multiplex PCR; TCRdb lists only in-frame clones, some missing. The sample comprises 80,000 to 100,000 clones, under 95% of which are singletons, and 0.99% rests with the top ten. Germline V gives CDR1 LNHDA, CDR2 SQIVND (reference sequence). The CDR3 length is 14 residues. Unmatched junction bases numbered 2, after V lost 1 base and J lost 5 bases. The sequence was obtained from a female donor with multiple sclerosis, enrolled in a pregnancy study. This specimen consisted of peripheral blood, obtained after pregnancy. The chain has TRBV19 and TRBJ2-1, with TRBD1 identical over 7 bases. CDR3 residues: CASSIVTGDNEQFF. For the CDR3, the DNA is TGTGCCAGTAGTATAGTAACAGGGGACAATGAGCAGTTCTTC.